These T cell receptor beta chains were read from a single sample in a study of identical twins. TCRdb re-called the 5' RACE reads through MiXCR, storing one row per CDR3 protein. Of 700,000 or so distinct CDR3 sequences detected, around 8.3% appear once; the ten largest clones hold roughly 0.97%. The same data also went into a second study, on yellow fever vaccine responses in identical twins.

Sequencing was performed on PBMCs. These receptors originate from a woman younger than 35 in good health. Both conserved end residues are part of each CDR3. Each record gives: clone size, D gene, V gene, J gene, CDR3 length, CDR3 protein, CDR3 DNA. The D gene is left open where the match is weak. The size field is filled for only some rows; it gives once, few, many or a size class.

>many|.|TRBV6-1|TRBJ2-7|15
CASSEDLAGAYEQYF
TGTGCCAGCAGTGAGGACCTAGCTGGGGCATACGAGCAGTACTTC
>many|.|TRBV12-3/TRBV12-4|TRBJ1-4|14
CASSLGVLAEKLFF
TGTGCCAGCAGTTTGGGGGTGTTAGCTGAAAAACTGTTTTTT
>.|TRBD2|TRBV10-3|TRBJ2-1|15
CAISGADGRANEQFF
TGTGCCATCTCCGGGGCCGACGGGAGGGCCAATGAGCAGTTCTTC
>few|TRBD1|TRBV7-9|TRBJ1-2|16
CASSSGTPGQGHGYTF
TGTGCCAGCAGCTCAGGGACTCCGGGACAGGGTCATGGCTACACCTTC
>.|.|TRBV28|TRBJ2-7|14
CASSLNTVGYEQYF
TGTGCCAGCAGTCTTAACACAGTTGGCTACGAGCAGTACTTC
>few|.|TRBV28|TRBJ2-4|15
CASSLSSTPKNIQYF
TGTGCCAGCAGTCTCTCATCGACCCCCAAAAACATTCAGTACTTC
>.|TRBD2|TRBV20-1|TRBJ2-1|16
CSAEGTSGGSYNEQFF
TGCAGTGCTGAAGGGACTAGCGGGGGTTCCTACAATGAGCAGTTCTTC
>few|.|TRBV12-3/TRBV12-4|TRBJ2-2|15
CASRVGGPGTGELFF
TGTGCCAGCAGGGTAGGAGGGCCCGGCACCGGGGAGCTGTTTTTT
>many|TRBD1|TRBV5-1|TRBJ2-5|17
CASSFPPTGGGGETQYF
TGCGCCAGCAGCTTCCCCCCTACAGGGGGCGGGGGAGAGACCCAGTACTTC
>.|.|TRBV9|TRBJ2-1|15
CASSVQEGPYNEQFF
TGTGCCAGCAGCGTACAGGAGGGGCCCTACAATGAGCAGTTCTTC
>.|TRBD2|TRBV7-8|TRBJ2-3|19
CASSRGPGLAGGTGNTQYF
TGTGCCAGCAGCCGGGGGCCGGGACTAGCGGGAGGAACGGGGAATACGCAGTATTTT
>few|.|TRBV5-1|TRBJ1-6|14
CASSLGGTSGPLHF
TGCGCCAGCAGCTTGGGAGGGACGTCAGGCCCCCTCCACTTT
>.|TRBD1|TRBV12-3/TRBV12-4|TRBJ2-5|15
CASSPGQGFRETQYF
TGTGCCAGCAGTCCGGGACAGGGGTTCCGCGAGACCCAGTACTTC
>once|TRBD1|TRBV20-1|TRBJ2-2|15
CSAPWAGGNTGELFF
TGCAGTGCCCCTTGGGCAGGGGGAAACACCGGGGAGCTGTTTTTT
>few|TRBD2|TRBV7-2|TRBJ2-5|14
CASSVRAGEGTQYF
TGTGCCAGCAGCGTTCGTGCGGGGGAGGGGACCCAGTACTTC
>.|.|TRBV9|TRBJ2-1|17
CASSTFTGTLNYNEQFF
TGTGCCAGCAGCACCTTCACCGGGACCCTGAACTACAATGAGCAGTTCTTC
>few|.|TRBV7-9|TRBJ2-7|14
CASSAPEREYEQYF
TGTGCCAGCAGCGCCCCTGAGAGGGAGTACGAGCAGTACTTC
>many|.|TRBV3-1|TRBJ2-5|15
CASSQTGGEVETQYF
TGTGCCAGCAGCCAAACCGGGGGCGAGGTGGAGACCCAGTACTTC
>few|.|TRBV29-1|TRBJ2-1|15
CSVEMWERAYNEQFF
TGCAGCGTTGAAATGTGGGAGCGGGCCTACAATGAGCAGTTCTTC
>few|TRBD1|TRBV11-3|TRBJ2-2|16
CASSFNQGARTGELFF
TGTGCCAGCAGCTTTAATCAGGGGGCACGCACCGGGGAGCTGTTTTTT
>few|.|TRBV4-1|TRBJ2-2|15
CASSNRQVVNGELFF
TGCGCCAGCAGCAATCGACAGGTTGTGAACGGGGAGCTGTTTTTT
>once|.|TRBV27|TRBJ2-1|13
CASSMDQYNEQFF
TGTGCCAGCAGTATGGACCAATACAATGAGCAGTTCTTC
>.|.|TRBV3-1|TRBJ2-7|14
CASSSGSGPYEQYF
TGTGCCAGCAGTAGTGGTAGCGGACCCTACGAGCAGTACTTC
>many|TRBD2|TRBV6-4|TRBJ2-2|16
CASSDASGRASGELFF
TGTGCCAGCAGTGACGCCAGCGGGAGGGCCTCCGGGGAGCTGTTTTTT
>few|.|TRBV7-2|TRBJ2-5|15
CASSLAIARWETQYF
TGTGCCAGCAGCTTGGCAATAGCCCGCTGGGAGACCCAGTACTTC
>few|.|TRBV2|TRBJ2-2|14
CASGRGSNTGELFF
TGTGCCAGCGGAAGGGGATCGAACACCGGGGAGCTGTTTTTT
>.|.|TRBV29-1|TRBJ2-4|12
CSVSKAENIQYF
TGCAGCGTATCGAAGGCCGAAAACATTCAGTACTTC
>few|TRBD2|TRBV12-3/TRBV12-4|TRBJ2-7|14
CASREGGGSYEQYF
TGTGCCAGCCGGGAGGGAGGGGGTTCATACGAGCAGTACTTC